This T cell receptor (beta chain) was captured in a study of beta chain features in type 1 diabetes. General study points: Whether TCRB rearrangement is influenced by HLA type was left unresolved in this analysis. VDJ junctions in type 1 diabetes patients carried more deletions and fewer insertions. Patients showed naive, central memory and Treg TCRB repertoires that appeared more similar than those of healthy donors.

Germline CDR1 is DFQATT and CDR2 is SNEGSKA (reference sequence). The CDR3 spans 11 residues. Between the trimmed V and J ends, which lost 6 bases and 8 bases, there was a span of 10 bases. Turning to this clone: Its antigen is undetermined.

Every isolated RNA sample was fully reverse transcribed, so sequencing captured expressed TCRB transcripts. Assay used: immunoSEQ multiplex PCR; TCRdb lists only in-frame clones, some missing. Of about 320,000 clones in the sample, 14% were seen once. The gene calls are TRBV20-1 and TRBJ1-4, with a weak D call TRBD1 (5 bases). This clonotype was obtained from a man aged 25-45 years in good health. The specimen sequenced was central memory CD4+ T cells from blood. The CDR3, as DNA: TGCAGTGCCCAGACAGCCGAAAAACTGTTTTTT. Protein sequence: CSAQTAEKLFF.